The 22 T cell receptor beta chains reported below all come from one sample, sequenced in a study of shared clonotypes between healthy human individuals. Generated by immunoSEQ multiplex PCR, the TCRdb table keeps only in-frame clones and is missing some. Counted here are more than 450,000 clones, approximately 79% occurring once; the ten biggest clones make up 13%. What was sequenced was PBMCs. The origin of the receptors is a woman in her thirties or forties in good health. Some clones in this sample may be carry-over from other donors' samples.

J is TRBJ2-3 and V is TRBV5-6; a possible D gene is TRBD1 (6 bases). CDR1 and CDR2 from the germline V gene are SGHDT and YYEEEE. The CDR3 sequence is 12 residues long. V gave up 4 bases and J gave up 6 bases, with 9 bases separating them. CDR3 in DNA: TGTGCCAGCAGCCCCAGGGGTGATACGCAGTATTTT. Residues: CASSPRGDTQYF.

V is TRBV11-2 and J is TRBJ2-2; D is possibly TRBD1 (6 bases). V was trimmed by 4 bases and J by 4 bases, leaving 13 bases between them. This CDR3 is built from 15 residues. Germline assignment: CDR1 SGHAT and CDR2 FQNNGV. The CDR3 is CASSSHRVSTGELFF. The DNA for the CDR3 is TGTGCCAGCAGCTCCCACAGGGTTAGCACCGGGGAGCTGTTTTTT.

This clone was counted once. The genes are TRBV5-8 and TRBJ1-4; TRBD1 is a possible D gene (6 bases). Germline CDR1 is SGHTS and CDR2 is YDEGEE. Trimming removed 5 bases at V and 7 bases at J, with 15 bases between. The CDR3 totals 14 residues. The CDR3 region has the DNA TGTGCCAGCAGTCCACAGGGCAGCGGTGAAAAACTGTTTTTT. Translated, it gives CASSPQGSGEKLFF. Looking up the rest from reference TRBV5-8 and TRBJ1-4 gives the full variable domain: EAGVTQSPTHLIKTRGQQATLRCSPISGHTSVYWYQQALGLGLQFLLWYDEGEERNRGNFPPRFSGRQFPNYSSELNVNALELEDSALYLCASSPQGSGEKLFFGSGTQLSVL.

The CDR3 nucleotides read TGTGCCTGGAGCGGGGGGGGACAGAACTATGGCTACACCTTC. This encodes CAWSGGGQNYGYTF. This chain uses TRBV30 with TRBJ1-2; TRBD1 matches 7 bases. V gave up 3 bases and J gave up 2 bases; unmatched junction bases: 6. The CDR3 is 14 residues long. Germline V CDR1 and CDR2: GTSNPN, SVGIG (reference sequence).

V and J are TRBV7-3 and TRBJ2-6; D ambiguous. The CDR3 is 16 amino acids. The germline V and J ends were trimmed by 6 bases and 0 bases, with 12 bases remaining between them. Germline loops: CDR1 SGHTA, CDR2 FQGTGA. The CDR3 is CASRVAPISGANVLTF. CDR3 DNA: TGTGCCAGCAGGGTAGCCCCTATCTCTGGGGCCAACGTCCTGACTTTC. The complete variable domain, with remaining parts taken from reference TRBV7-3 and TRBJ2-6, reads GAGVSQTPSNKVTEKGKYVELRCDPISGHTALYWYRQSLGQGPEFLIYFQGTGAADDSGLPNDRFFAVRPEGSVSTLKIQRTERGDSAVYLCASRVAPISGANVLTFGAGSRLTVL.

The chain carries TRBV5-1 and TRBJ2-3; D remains unclear. Per the germline V gene, CDR1 is SGHRS and CDR2 is YFSETQ. V lost 5 bases and J lost 2, with 9 bases in between. This CDR3 region has 13 residues. CDR3 DNA sequence: TGCGCCAGCAGACCTGACCCCACAGATACGCAGTATTTT. This translates into CASRPDPTDTQYF. The full variable domain, with the rest looked up from reference TRBV5-1 and TRBJ2-3, is KAGVTQTPRYLIKTRGQQVTLSCSPISGHRSVSWYQQTPGQGLQFLFEYFSETQRNKGNFPGRFSGRQFSNSRSEMNVSTLELGDSALYLCASRPDPTDTQYFGPGTRLTVL.

The genes are TRBV5-1 and TRBJ2-2; the D is unclear. Germline values: CDR1 SGHRS, CDR2 YFSETQ. Trimming stripped 2 bases from V and 4 bases from J, with 6 bases between. This CDR3 contains 13 residues. The CDR3 is CASSFWSTGELFF. The CDR3 nucleotides read TGCGCCAGCAGCTTTTGGAGCACCGGGGAGCTGTTTTTT.

The J gene is TRBJ1-6, the V gene TRBV27; tentatively, D is TRBD1 (5 bases). Per the germline V gene, CDR1 is MNHEY and CDR2 is SMNVEV (reference sequence). Trimming took off 6 bases at V and 0 bases at J, with 15 bases between the two ends. This CDR3 spans 17 amino acids. The CDR3 DNA sequence: TGTGCCAGCAGGACCGACAGAACCAGCTCCTATAATTCACCCCTCCACTTT. As protein: CASRTDRTSSYNSPLHF.

The rearrangement links TRBV5-6 to TRBJ2-7; 10 bases are a match to TRBD1. Trimming cost V 4 bases and J 3 bases; bases outside gene matches: 7. CDR3 length equals 15 residues. The germline V gene encodes CDR1 SGHDT and CDR2 YYEEEE. CDR3 loop: CASSRDRGILYEQYF. The CDR3 DNA is TGTGCCAGCAGCCGGGACAGGGGTATTCTCTACGAGCAGTACTTC.

Concerning this clone itself: This specimen includes other DNA sequences encoding the same CDR3. The chain couples TRBV5-1 to TRBJ2-2, with D maybe TRBD1 (6 bases). Per the germline V gene, CDR1 is SGHRS and CDR2 is YFSETQ. The CDR3 has 16 amino acids. V dropped 3 bases and J dropped 2 bases, with 14 bases sitting between them. The CDR3: CASSSTGTTNTGELFF. CDR3 DNA sequence: TGCGCCAGCAGCTCAACCGGGACAACAAACACCGGGGAGCTGTTTTTT.

The chain carries TRBV19 and TRBJ2-7, with D maybe TRBD1 (6 bases). CDR1 and CDR2 (germline): LNHDA, SQIVND (reference sequence). This CDR3 contains 15 residues. Between the trimmed V and J ends, which lost 1 base and 2 bases, there was a span of 12 bases. The CDR3 coding sequence is TGTGCCAGTAGTATAGGGGCAGGGGTTGCCTACGAGCAGTACTTC. Its translation: CASSIGAGVAYEQYF.

The chain couples TRBV28 to TRBJ2-3; TRBD2 aligns across 12 bases. This CDR3 is 16 amino acids long. The germline CDR1 and CDR2 sequences are MDHEN and SYDVKM. The junction had 11 bases not matched to a gene; V was cut back by 6 bases and J by 7 bases. For the CDR3, the DNA is TGTGCCAGCAGCCGAAAGACTAGCGGGAGTGCTTATACGCAGTATTTT. Protein sequence: CASSRKTSGSAYTQYF.

CDR3 sequence (DNA): TGCGCCAGCAGCTTGCCAGCGGGAGGGCCCTACAATGAGCAGTTCTTC. Its translation is CASSLPAGGPYNEQFF. The chain has TRBV5-1 and TRBJ2-1; 10 bases agree with TRBD2. The CDR3 loop spans 16 amino acids. The V segment lost 1 base and the J segment 2 bases; nucleotides outside the gene matches: 3. Germline V gene sequence: CDR1 SGHRS, CDR2 YFSETQ.

Of note for this clone: The same CDR3 also results from other DNA sequences found in this sample. V and J are TRBV5-4 and TRBJ2-1, with 10 positions matching TRBD2. Trimming removed 3 bases from V and 3 bases from J; junction bases left unmatched: 0. The CDR3 has 14 residues. The V gene's germline CDR1 is SGHNT and CDR2 YYREEE (reference sequence). CDR3 in amino acids: CASSSSGSYNEQFF. The CDR3 bases are TGTGCCAGCAGCTCTAGCGGGAGCTACAATGAGCAGTTCTTC.

The chain employs TRBV6-6 and TRBJ2-7, with D perhaps matching TRBD2 (5 bases). Deletions cut 3 bases from V and 3 bases from J, with 15 bases between. The CDR3 is made up of 15 amino acids. The germline V gene has CDR1 MNHNY and CDR2 SVGAGI (reference sequence). The CDR3 coding sequence is TGTGCCAGCAGTTATCGGGCGGGTCGACACTACGAGCAGTACTTC. Amino acid sequence: CASSYRAGRHYEQYF.

J is TRBJ2-7 and V is TRBV5-3; D is unresolved. TRBV5-3 is placed among ORFs of uncertain function. Trimming pared 0 bases from V and 1 base from J, leaving 5 bases between. This CDR3 spans 13 amino acids. This CDR3 is CARSLVVSYEQYF. DNA of the CDR3: TGTGCCAGAAGCTTGGTGGTTTCCTACGAGCAGTACTTC.

This clone was seen a handful of times. Other DNA sequences in this sample translate to the same CDR3. The rearrangement links TRBV5-1 to TRBJ1-1; D unclear. V lost 0 bases, J lost 4 bases, and 7 bases lay in between. Looked up from germline, CDR1 is SGHRS and CDR2 is YFSETQ. The CDR3 is 13 residues long. The CDR3 bases are TGCGCCAGCAGCTTGGATCCGAGCACTGAAGCTTTCTTT. It yields the protein CASSLDPSTEAFF.

The chain couples TRBV6-1 to TRBJ1-2, with D uncertain. CDR3 size: 13 residues. Germline V CDR1 and CDR2: MNHNS, SASEGT. V dropped 5 bases and J dropped 0 bases, with 7 bases sitting between them. The CDR3 reads CASSRPANYGYTF. The CDR3 coding sequence is TGTGCCAGCAGTCGGCCAGCTAACTATGGCTACACCTTC.

The chain links TRBV19 to TRBJ1-2; D ambiguous. Trimming took 4 bases from V and 8 from J, leaving 17 bases between them. The CDR3 loop spans 14 amino acids. Germline V gives CDR1 LNHDA, CDR2 SQIVND (reference sequence). The CDR3 is CASSTQTTTEGYTF. In DNA, the CDR3 is TGTGCCAGTAGTACCCAAACAACAACGGAGGGCTACACCTTC.

V usage is TRBV9 and J usage is TRBJ2-1, with 9 bases aligning to TRBD2. V was pared by 0 bases and J by 6 bases, with 4 bases of the junction left unmatched. In germline, CDR1 is SGDLS, CDR2 YYNGEE. This CDR3 contains 15 residues. The CDR3 region has the DNA TGTGCCAGCAGCGTAGTATTAGCGGGAGTCAATGAGCAGTTCTTC. Translated, it gives CASSVVLAGVNEQFF.

The gene calls are TRBV2 and TRBJ2-5; no definite D call. The CDR3 contains 13 residues. Germline V gene data show CDR1 as SNHLY and CDR2 as FYNNEI. Trimming shortened V by 2 bases and J by 5 bases, and 9 bases separated the two germline ends. The DNA for the CDR3 is TGTGCCAGCAGTGAAAGGGTATTGGAGACCCAGTACTTC. Its translation: CASSERVLETQYF.

The chain employs TRBV30 and TRBJ1-6; the match to TRBD1 covers 7 bases. This CDR3 contains 14 residues. CDR1 GTSNPN and CDR2 SVGIG come from the germline V gene (reference sequence). Losses at the gene ends were 4 bases for V and 8 bases for J; bases not matched to a gene: 8. The chain's CDR3 is CAWTRGTVDSPLHF. CDR3 DNA: TGTGCCTGGACTCGCGGGACAGTCGATTCACCCCTCCACTTT. Supplemented by reference TRBV30 and TRBJ1-6, the full variable domain reads SQTIHQWPATLVQPVGSPLSLECTVEGTSNPNLYWYRQAAGRGLQLLFYSVGIGQISSEVPQNLSASRPQDRQFILSSKKLLLSDSGFYLCAWTRGTVDSPLHFGNGTRLTVT.